This TCR beta chain originates from a study of siplizumab effects on memory and regulatory T cells. Remarks on this clone: A read error may produce the germline difference seen at one junction end.

The length of the CDR3 is 13 residues. Germline loops: CDR1 SSHAT, CDR2 FNYEAQ (reference sequence). Using immunoSEQ multiplex PCR, the repertoire was profiled, and TCRdb retains in-frame clones only, with some absent. Here the sample spans some 81,000 clones, roughly 94% being singletons. The specimen sequenced was CD8+ T cells sorted from blood. This clonotype was sampled from a human donor in good health. The V gene is TRBV7-7, the J gene TRBJ2-3; unclear D gene. The CDR3 DNA follows: TGTGCTAGCAGCTTAGTTCCAACAGATACGCAGTATTTT. This gives the protein CASSLVPTDTQYF.